The rows below give T cell receptor beta chains drawn from one sample of a study of tumour-infiltrating T cells in Burkitt lymphoma. Clones were read by immunoSEQ multiplex PCR, and TCRdb kept only the in-frame ones, dropping some. The table lists approximately 14,000 clones, about 85% of them singletons. The specimen was tumor tissue. Every receptor here comes from a human donor with diffuse large B-cell lymphoma. Both conserved end residues are trimmed from each CDR3.

TRBV4-3 | ASSQDGSEAF
TRBV29-1 | SVRTSGYEQY
TRBV27 | ASSSYRGPGTDTQY
TRBV9 | ASSPSLSSYNEQF
TRBV15 | ATSRELRKDTQETQY
TRBV9 | ASSVDGGSSYNEQF
TRBV6-5 | ASRDAIDYGYT
TRBV6-6 | ASNDRGQDEKLF
TRBV27 | ASSLERGSGYT
TRBV9 | ASSADGEAF
TRBV5-5 | ASSLQFPSNQPQH
TRBV28 | ASSLLAGGVYGYT
TRBV5-1 | ASSLEGTPNEKLF
TRBV5-1 | ASSLTTVNTEAF
TRBV5-6 | ASSFGGAEAF
TRBV5-4 | ASSPGGVTEAF